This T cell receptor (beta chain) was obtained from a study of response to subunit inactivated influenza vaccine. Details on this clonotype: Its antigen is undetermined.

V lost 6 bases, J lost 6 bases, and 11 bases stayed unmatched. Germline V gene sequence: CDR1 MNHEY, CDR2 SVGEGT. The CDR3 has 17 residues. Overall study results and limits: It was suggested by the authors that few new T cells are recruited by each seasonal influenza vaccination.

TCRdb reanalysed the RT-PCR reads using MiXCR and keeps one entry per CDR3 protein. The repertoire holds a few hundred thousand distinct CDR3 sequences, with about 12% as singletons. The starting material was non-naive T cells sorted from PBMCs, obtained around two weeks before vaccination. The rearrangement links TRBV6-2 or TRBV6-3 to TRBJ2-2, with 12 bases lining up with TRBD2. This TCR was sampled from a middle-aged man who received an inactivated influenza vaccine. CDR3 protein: CASSPRGLAGRPGELFF. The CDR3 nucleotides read TGTGCCAGCAGCCCGCGTGGACTAGCGGGGCGTCCCGGGGAGCTGTTTTTT.